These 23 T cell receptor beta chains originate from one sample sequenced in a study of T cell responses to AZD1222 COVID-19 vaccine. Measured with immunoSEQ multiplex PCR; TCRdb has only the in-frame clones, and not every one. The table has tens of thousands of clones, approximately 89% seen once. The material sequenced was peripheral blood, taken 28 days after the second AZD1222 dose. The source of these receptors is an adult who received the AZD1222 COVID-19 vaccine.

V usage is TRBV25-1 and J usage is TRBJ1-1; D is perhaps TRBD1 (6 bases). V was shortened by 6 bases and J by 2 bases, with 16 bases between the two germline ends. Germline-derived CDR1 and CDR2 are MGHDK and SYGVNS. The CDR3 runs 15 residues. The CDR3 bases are TGTGCCAGCAGACCAGAGACAGGAGATAACACTGAAGCTTTCTTT. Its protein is CASRPETGDNTEAFF.

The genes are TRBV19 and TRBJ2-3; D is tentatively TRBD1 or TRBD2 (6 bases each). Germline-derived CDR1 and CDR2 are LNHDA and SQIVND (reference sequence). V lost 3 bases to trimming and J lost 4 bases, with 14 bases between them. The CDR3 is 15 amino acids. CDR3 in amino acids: CASSIRRGEADTQYF. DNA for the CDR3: TGTGCCAGTAGTATCAGAAGGGGGGAGGCAGATACGCAGTATTTT.

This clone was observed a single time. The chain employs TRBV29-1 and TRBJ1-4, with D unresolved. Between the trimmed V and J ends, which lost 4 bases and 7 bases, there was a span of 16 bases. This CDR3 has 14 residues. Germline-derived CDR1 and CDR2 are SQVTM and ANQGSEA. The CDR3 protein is CSVGGNSGGEKLFF. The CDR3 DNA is TGCAGCGTTGGGGGAAACAGTGGTGGTGAAAAACTGTTTTTT.

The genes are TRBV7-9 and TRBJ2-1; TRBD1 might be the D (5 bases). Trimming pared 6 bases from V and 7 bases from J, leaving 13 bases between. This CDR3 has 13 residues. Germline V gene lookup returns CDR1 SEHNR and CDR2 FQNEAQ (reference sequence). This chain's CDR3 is CASRPIRENEQFF. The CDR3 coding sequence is TGTGCCAGCAGACCCATCAGGGAAAATGAGCAGTTCTTC.

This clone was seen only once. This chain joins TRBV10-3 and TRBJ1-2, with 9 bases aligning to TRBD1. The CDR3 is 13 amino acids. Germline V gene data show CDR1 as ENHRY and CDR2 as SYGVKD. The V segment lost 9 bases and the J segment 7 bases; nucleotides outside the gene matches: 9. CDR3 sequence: CAMGEGQGFGYTF. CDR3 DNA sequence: TGTGCCATGGGGGAGGGACAGGGTTTTGGCTACACCTTC.

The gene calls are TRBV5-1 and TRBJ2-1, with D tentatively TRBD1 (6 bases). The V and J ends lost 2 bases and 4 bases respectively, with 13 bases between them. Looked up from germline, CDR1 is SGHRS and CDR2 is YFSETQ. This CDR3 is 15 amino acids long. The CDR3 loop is CASSLQTGLYNEQFF. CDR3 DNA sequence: TGCGCCAGCAGCTTACAAACAGGGTTATACAATGAGCAGTTCTTC.

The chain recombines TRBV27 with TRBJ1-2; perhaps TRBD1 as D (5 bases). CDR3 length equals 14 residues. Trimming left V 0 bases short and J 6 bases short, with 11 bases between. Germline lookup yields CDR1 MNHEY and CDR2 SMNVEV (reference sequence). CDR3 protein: CASSLSAGNHGYTF. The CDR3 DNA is TGTGCCAGCAGTTTATCGGCAGGGAACCATGGCTACACCTTC.

CDR3 protein: CASSAIDEQFF. The CDR3 DNA follows: TGTGCCAGCTCTGCGATCGATGAGCAGTTCTTC. The V and J genes are TRBV18 and TRBJ2-1; D remains unclear. V was clipped by 6 bases and J by 8 bases, with 8 bases between them. The germline gives CDR1 KGHSH, CDR2 LQKENI. The CDR3 has 11 amino acids. Drawing the rest from reference TRBV18 and TRBJ2-1, the complete variable domain is NAGVMQNPRHLVRRRGQEARLRCSPMKGHSHVYWYRQLPEEGLKFMVYLQKENIIDESGMPKERFSAEFPKEGPSILRIQQVVRGDSAAYFCASSAIDEQFFGPGTRLTVL.

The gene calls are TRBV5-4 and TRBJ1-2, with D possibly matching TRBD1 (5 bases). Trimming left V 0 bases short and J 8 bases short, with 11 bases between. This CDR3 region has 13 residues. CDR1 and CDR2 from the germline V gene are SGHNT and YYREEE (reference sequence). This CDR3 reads CASSLDGGSGYTF. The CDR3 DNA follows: TGTGCCAGCAGCTTGGACGGGGGAAGCGGCTACACCTTC.

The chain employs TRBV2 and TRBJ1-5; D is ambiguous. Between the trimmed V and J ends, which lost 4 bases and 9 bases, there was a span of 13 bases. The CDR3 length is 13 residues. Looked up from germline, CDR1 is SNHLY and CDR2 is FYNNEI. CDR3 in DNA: TGTGCCAGCAGTGCCCGGGTGGTACGGCCCCAGCATTTT. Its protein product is CASSARVVRPQHF. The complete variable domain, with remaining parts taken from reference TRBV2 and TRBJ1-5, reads EPEVTQTPSHQVTQMGQEVILRCVPISNHLYFYWYRQILGQKVEFLVSFYNNEISEKSEIFDDQFSVERPDGSNFTLKIRSTKLEDSAMYFCASSARVVRPQHFGDGTRLSIL.

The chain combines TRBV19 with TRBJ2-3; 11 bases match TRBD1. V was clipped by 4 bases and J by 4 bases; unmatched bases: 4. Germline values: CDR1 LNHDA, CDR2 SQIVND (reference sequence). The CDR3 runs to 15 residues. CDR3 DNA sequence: TGTGCCAGTAGTACCGGGACAGGGGGGCCAGATACGCAGTATTTT. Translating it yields CASSTGTGGPDTQYF.

The CDR3 DNA is TGTGCCAGCAGCCACCGACTAGCGGGCCCCCCCACGGCAGATACGCAGTATTTT. It specifies CASSHRLAGPPTADTQYF. The chain links TRBV3-1 (or the pseudogene TRBV3-2) to TRBJ2-3; 10 nucleotides agree with TRBD2. Losses at the gene ends were 3 bases for V and 4 bases for J; bases not matched to a gene: 13. The CDR3 is 18 amino acids. In germline, CDR1 is LGHDT, CDR2 YNNKEL (reference sequence).

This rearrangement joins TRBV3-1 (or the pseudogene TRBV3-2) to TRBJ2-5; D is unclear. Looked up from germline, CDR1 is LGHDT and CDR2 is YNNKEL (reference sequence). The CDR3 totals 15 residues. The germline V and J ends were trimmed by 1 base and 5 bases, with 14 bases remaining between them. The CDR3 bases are TGTGCCAGCAGCCAAGGGAACACCCAACGGGAGACCCAGTACTTC. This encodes CASSQGNTQRETQYF.

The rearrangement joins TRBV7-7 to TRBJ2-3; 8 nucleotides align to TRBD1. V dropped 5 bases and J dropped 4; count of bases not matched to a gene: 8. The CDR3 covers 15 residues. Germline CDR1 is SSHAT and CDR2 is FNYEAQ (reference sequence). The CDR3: CASSPGQGRSDTQYF. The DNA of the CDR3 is TGTGCCAGCAGCCCTGGACAGGGTAGGTCAGATACGCAGTATTTT.

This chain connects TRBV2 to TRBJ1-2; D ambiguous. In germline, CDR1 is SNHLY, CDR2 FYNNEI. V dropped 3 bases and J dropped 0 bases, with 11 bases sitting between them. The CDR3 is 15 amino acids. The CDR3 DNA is TGTGCCAGCAGTGAGATACAGAGATCTAACTATGGCTACACCTTC. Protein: CASSEIQRSNYGYTF.

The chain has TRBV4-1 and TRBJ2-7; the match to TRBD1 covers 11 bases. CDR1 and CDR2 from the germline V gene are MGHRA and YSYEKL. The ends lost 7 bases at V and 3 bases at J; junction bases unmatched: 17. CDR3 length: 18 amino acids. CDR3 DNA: TGCGCCAGCACCGAGAAAGCCCCCCGGGACAGGGGGGTCTACGAGCAGTACTTC. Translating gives CASTEKAPRDRGVYEQYF.

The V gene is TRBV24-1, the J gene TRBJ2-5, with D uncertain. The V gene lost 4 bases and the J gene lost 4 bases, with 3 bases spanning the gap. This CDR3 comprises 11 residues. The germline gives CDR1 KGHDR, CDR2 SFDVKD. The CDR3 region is CATSDLETQYF. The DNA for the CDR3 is TGTGCCACCAGTGACTTAGAGACCCAGTACTTC.

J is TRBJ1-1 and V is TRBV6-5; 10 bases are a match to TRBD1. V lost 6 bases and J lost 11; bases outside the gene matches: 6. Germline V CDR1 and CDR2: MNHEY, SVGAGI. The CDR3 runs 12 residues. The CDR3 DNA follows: TGTGCCAGCAGATACCCGGGACAGGGGGCTTTCTTT. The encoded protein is CASRYPGQGAFF.

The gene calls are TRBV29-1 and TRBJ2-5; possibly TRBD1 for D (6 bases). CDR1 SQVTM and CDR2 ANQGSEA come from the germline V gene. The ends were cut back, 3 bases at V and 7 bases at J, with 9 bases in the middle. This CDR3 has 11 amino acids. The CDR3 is CSVDWGPTQYF. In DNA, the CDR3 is TGCAGCGTTGATTGGGGGCCGACCCAGTACTTC. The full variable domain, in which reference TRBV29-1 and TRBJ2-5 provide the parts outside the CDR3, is SAVISQKPSRDICQRGTSLTIQCQVDSQVTMMFWYRQQPGQSLTLIATANQGSEATYESGFVIDKFPISRPNLTFSTLTVSNMSPEDSSIYLCSVDWGPTQYFGPGTRLLVL.

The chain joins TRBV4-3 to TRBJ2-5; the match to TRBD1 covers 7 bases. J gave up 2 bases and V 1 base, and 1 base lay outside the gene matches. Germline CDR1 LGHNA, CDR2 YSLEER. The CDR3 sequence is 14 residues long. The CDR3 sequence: CASSQAGQQETQYF. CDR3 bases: TGCGCCAGCAGCCAAGCGGGACAGCAAGAGACCCAGTACTTC.

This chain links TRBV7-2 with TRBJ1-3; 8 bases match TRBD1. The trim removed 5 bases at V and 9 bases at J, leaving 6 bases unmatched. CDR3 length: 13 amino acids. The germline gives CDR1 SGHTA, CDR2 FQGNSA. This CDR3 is CASSEGDRFTIYF. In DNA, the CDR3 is TGTGCCAGCAGCGAGGGGGACAGGTTCACCATATATTTT.

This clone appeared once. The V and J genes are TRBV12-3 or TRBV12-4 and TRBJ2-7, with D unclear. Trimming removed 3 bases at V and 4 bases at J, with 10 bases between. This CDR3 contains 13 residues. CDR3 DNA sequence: TGTGCCAGCAGTTTTGGAGCAGTTTACGAGCAGTACGTC. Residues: CASSFGAVYEQYV.

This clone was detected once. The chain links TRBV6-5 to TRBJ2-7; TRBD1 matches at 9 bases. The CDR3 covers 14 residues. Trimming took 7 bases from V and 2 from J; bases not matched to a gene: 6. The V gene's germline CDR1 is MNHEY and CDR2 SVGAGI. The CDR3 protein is CASTHRTGAYEQYF. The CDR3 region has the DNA TGTGCCAGCACCCACAGGACAGGGGCCTACGAGCAGTACTTC.